This is a list of T cell receptor beta chains from one sample in a study of blood T cells in healthy people across ages. TCRdb redid the calling of the 5' RACE reads with MiXCR, one entry per CDR3 protein. The repertoire holds around 1.5 million distinct CDR3 sequences, with around 59% as singletons. Sequencing was done on a sample of blood. The receptors here all came from a man between 18 and 35 years old in good health. Each CDR3 is given with its conserved first and last residue. Each record gives: V gene, clone size, D gene, J gene, CDR3 DNA, CDR3 protein. D genes are given only for firm matches. Size is stated for part of the rows, as once, few or many counts, or as a class when the clone is expanded.

TRBV7-9	.	.	TRBJ2-1	TGTGCCAGCAGCATAAAAGAGACCGTAGGCTACAATGAGCAGTTCTTC	CASSIKETVGYNEQFF
TRBV7-9	.	.	TRBJ2-5	TGTGCCAGCAGCTTGGGCCTTTGGGAGCAGTACTTC	CASSLGLWEQYF
TRBV10-3	.	TRBD2	TRBJ2-7	TGTGCCAGCCTAGGACTAGCGGGATCAATCTGCGAGCAGTACTTC	CASLGLAGSICEQYF
TRBV7-9	.	.	TRBJ1-2	TGTGCCAGCAGCTTAGCGGTGGGAAACTATGGCTACACCTTC	CASSLAVGNYGYTF
TRBV11-2	.	.	TRBJ1-5	TGTGCCAGCAGCTTAAGGCAAAGCAATCAGCCCCAGCATTTT	CASSLRQSNQPQHF
TRBV27	.	.	TRBJ1-2	TGTGCCAGCAGTTTAACCGAGCACTATGGCTACACCTTC	CASSLTEHYGYTF
TRBV6-1	once	.	TRBJ2-7	TGTGCCAGCAATATGTACAGACGGACCTACGAGCAGTACTTC	CASNMYRRTYEQYF
TRBV3-1	few	TRBD2	TRBJ2-5	TGTGCCAGCAGCACTCAAGGGAGCGGGGATCAAGAGACCCAGTACTTC	CASSTQGSGDQETQYF
TRBV6-2/TRBV6-3	.	TRBD1	TRBJ2-5	TGTGCCAGCTGCCCCTTTGGCCGGACAGGGGGCGAAAGAGAGACCCAGTACTTC	CASCPFGRTGGERETQYF
TRBV27	.	.	TRBJ2-3	TGTGCCAGCAGTCCGACTCAACAACACTGGGGTACGCAGTATTTT	CASSPTQQHWGTQYF
TRBV7-9	.	TRBD1	TRBJ1-5	TGTGCCAGCAGCTCCCGGGACAGAAATCAGCCCCAGCATTTT	CASSSRDRNQPQHF
TRBV2	.	.	TRBJ1-1	TGTGCCAGCAGTCCTCAACCGGACAGAATGAACACTGAAGCTTTCTTT	CASSPQPDRMNTEAFF
TRBV2	.	.	TRBJ1-4	TGTGCCAGCAGAGGAGGCAACCGGGAAAAACTGTTTTTT	CASRGGNREKLFF
TRBV20-1	.	TRBD1	TRBJ2-5	TGCAGTGCCCCCGCCTACGGGACAGGGGAAGAGACCCAGTACTTC	CSAPAYGTGEETQYF
TRBV28	many	.	TRBJ2-5	TGTGCCAGCAGGACAGAAGAGACCCAGTACTTC	CASRTEETQYF
TRBV21-1	.	.	TRBJ1-1	TGTGCCAGCAGCAAGAGAGGGCGCCTCAGGGGAGGAACTGAAGCTTTCTTT	CASSKRGRLRGGTEAFF
TRBV6-5	few	.	TRBJ1-4	TGTGCCAGCAGCGTCGCCGGGACTAATGAAAAACTGTTTTTT	CASSVAGTNEKLFF
TRBV6-5	.	.	TRBJ2-1	TGTGCCAGCAGTTACTCGACAGCCTACAATGAGCAGTTCTTC	CASSYSTAYNEQFF
TRBV5-1	few	.	TRBJ2-7	TGCGCCAGCAGCTTGGCTGGTAGCCTTGAGCAGTACTTC	CASSLAGSLEQYF
TRBV27	few	.	TRBJ2-7	TGTGCCAGCAGTACTCCCCGTGAAGGGAATTACTACGAGCAGTACTTC	CASSTPREGNYYEQYF
TRBV12-3/TRBV12-4	.	.	TRBJ1-1	TGTGCCAGCATTGGAAGACGGGGAGAAGCTTTCTTT	CASIGRRGEAFF
TRBV2	.	.	TRBJ1-3	TGTGCCAGCAGCGAAACTGGAAACACCATATATTTT	CASSETGNTIYF
TRBV11-2	.	TRBD1	TRBJ1-1	TGTGCCACTGGACAGGGGAGGAACACTGAAGCTTTCTTT	CATGQGRNTEAFF
TRBV28	many	TRBD1	TRBJ2-1	TGTGCCCATCGACAGGGGGCGTCCTACAATGAGCAGTTCTTC	CAHRQGASYNEQFF
TRBV6-5	.	TRBD1	TRBJ1-6	TGTGCCAGCAGGGACCTTACAGGGGGCCTTTCACCCCTCCACTTT	CASRDLTGGLSPLHF
TRBV12-3/TRBV12-4	few	TRBD2	TRBJ2-3	TGTGCCAGCAAGGGTCTAGCGGGATCCAGCACAGATACGCAGTATTTT	CASKGLAGSSTDTQYF
TRBV11-2	.	TRBD2	TRBJ2-1	TGTGCCAACAGCTCAGGGACTAGAGGTGAGCAGTTCTTC	CANSSGTRGEQFF
TRBV3-1	.	TRBD2	TRBJ2-1	TGTGCCAGCGTTAGTCTAGCGGATGCCGATGAGCAGTTCTTC	CASVSLADADEQFF
TRBV12-3/TRBV12-4	.	.	TRBJ1-2	TGTGCCAGCAGTTTCACCGGGACGGGGGTTAACTATGGCTACACCTTC	CASSFTGTGVNYGYTF
TRBV29-1	.	.	TRBJ2-6	TGCAGCGCCACCCTCAGTGGAGGGGACGGGGCCAACGTCCTGACTTTC	CSATLSGGDGANVLTF
TRBV4-3	.	TRBD2	TRBJ2-3	TGCGCCAGCAGCCCTCTCGGGACTAGCGGGGTATCAGATACGCAGTATTTT	CASSPLGTSGVSDTQYF
TRBV10-3	.	.	TRBJ2-3	TGTGCCATCAGTGACTCTGGGGGAGATACGCAGTATTTT	CAISDSGGDTQYF
TRBV4-1	.	.	TRBJ2-3	TGCGCCAGCAGCCAAGCTTGGCGGTACTCCACAGATACGCAGTATTTT	CASSQAWRYSTDTQYF
TRBV10-3	few	.	TRBJ2-1	TGTGCCATCAGTGAGTCTCCCGGGACTGAGCAGTTCTTC	CAISESPGTEQFF
TRBV7-9	.	.	TRBJ2-6	TGTGCCAGCAGCAAAATACCGGGAACCGCCTCTGGGGCCAACGTCCTGACTTTC	CASSKIPGTASGANVLTF
TRBV20-1	.	.	TRBJ2-3	TGCAGTGCTAGCGGGAGCGGAGATACGCAGTATTTT	CSASGSGDTQYF
TRBV20-1	few	.	TRBJ1-5	TGCAGTGCTAGAGGAGGCGCGCAGCCCCAGCATTTT	CSARGGAQPQHF
TRBV12-3/TRBV12-4	few	.	TRBJ2-2	TGTGCCAGCGGGTTAGGTTCCGGGGAGCTGTTTTTT	CASGLGSGELFF
TRBV11-2	once	.	TRBJ2-6	TGTGCCAGCAGCTTAAATCCTATGGGGTCTGGGACCAACGTCCTGACTTTC	CASSLNPMGSGTNVLTF
TRBV29-1	.	.	TRBJ1-2	TGCAGCGTTGAAGACAGGGGATCCAGGGATGGCTACACCTTC	CSVEDRGSRDGYTF
TRBV29-1	.	.	TRBJ1-4	TGCAGCGCCCAAGAGACAGTGAATGAAAAACTGTTTTTT	CSAQETVNEKLFF
TRBV28	few	.	TRBJ2-7	TGTGCCAGCAGTTCCTCGGCAGCTAACTCCTACGAGCAGTACTTC	CASSSSAANSYEQYF
TRBV7-9	.	.	TRBJ2-7	TGTGCCAGCAGCTTAAAGGCCGACGACGAGCAGTACTTC	CASSLKADDEQYF
TRBV10-3	.	.	TRBJ2-2	TGTGCCATCAGTGAGTACTCGACAGGTTCGAACACCGGGGAGCTGTTTTTT	CAISEYSTGSNTGELFF
TRBV27	.	TRBD1	TRBJ2-7	TGTGCCAGCAGTTACGAGGGGGCGGTCTACGAGCAGTACTTC	CASSYEGAVYEQYF